This T cell receptor (beta chain) was sequenced in a study of T cell changes during pregnancy in multiple sclerosis. Only in-frame clones appear in the TCRdb table, and some are missing; sequencing was by immunoSEQ multiplex PCR. This sample has roughly 48,000 clones, with approximately 85% found just once. V lost 7 bases and J lost 5; bases outside the gene matches: 10. Germline V lookup: CDR1 MNHEY, CDR2 SVGAGI. The CDR3 runs 15 residues. The rearrangement links TRBV6-5 to TRBJ1-4, with TRBD1 matching over 7 bases. The sequence came from a female donor with multiple sclerosis, enrolled in a pregnancy study. The specimen comprised CD4+ T cells from peripheral blood mononuclear cells, sampled in the second trimester of pregnancy. Here the CDR3 reads CASTRTGAGNEKLFF. CDR3 bases: TGTGCCAGCACCAGAACAGGGGCCGGGAATGAAAAACTGTTTTTT.